What follows describes a single T cell receptor (beta chain). The data are from a study of shared clonotypes between healthy human individuals. The CDR3 is 13 residues long. V shed 5 bases and J shed 3 bases, with 11 bases lying between them. The V gene's germline CDR1 is MNHEY and CDR2 SVGAGI. Profiled with immunoSEQ multiplex PCR; TCRdb holds only in-frame clones, not every one. The sample comprises more than 2 million clones, roughly 93% of which are singletons, and around 1.8% rests with the top ten. Terminally differentiated effector memory CD45RA+ cells were left out of the naive CD8 fraction, which was CD45RO-negative and positively selected for CCR7.

Sequencing used naive CD8+ T cells from PBMCs. The chain joins TRBV6-5 to TRBJ2-7; D is tentatively TRBD1 or TRBD2 (5 bases each). The clonotype comes from a man between 18 and 29 years old in good health. Some clones in this sample may be carry-over from other donors' samples. This chain's CDR3 is CASSQGAGYEQYF. Here the CDR3 DNA reads TGTGCCAGCAGTCAGGGTGCGGGCTACGAGCAGTACTTC.